The rows below give T cell receptor beta chains drawn from one sample of a study of T-cell memory formation after mild COVID-19. TCRdb re-called the 5' RACE reads with MiXCR, one entry per CDR3 protein. The table has roughly 340,000 distinct CDR3 sequences, 20% to 25% seen once. Sequencing used PBMCs or a T cell subset sorted from them (not recorded which). The receptors come from a man aged 18 to 30 who had mild COVID-19 (a few samples of this study predate the infection). Cell type and time point are not known. Both conserved end residues are part of each CDR3. The D gene is left open where the match is weak. Clone size, where shown, is once, few, many, or a class for clones that have expanded.

clone_size: -
d_call: -
v_call: TRBV27
j_call: TRBJ1-2
cdr3_nt: TGTGCCAGCAGTGACGGTCACGGAAACTATGGCTACACCTTC
cdr3_aa: CASSDGHGNYGYTF

clone_size: many
d_call: TRBD1
v_call: TRBV7-6
j_call: TRBJ2-1
cdr3_nt: TGTGCCAGCAGCTCCGGACAGGGGGCCGATGAGCAGTTCTTC
cdr3_aa: CASSSGQGADEQFF

clone_size: -
d_call: TRBD2
v_call: TRBV3-1
j_call: TRBJ2-2
cdr3_nt: TGTGCCAGCAGTCCCTCTAGCGGTTACACCGGGGAGCTGTTTTTT
cdr3_aa: CASSPSSGYTGELFF

clone_size: once
d_call: -
v_call: TRBV2
j_call: TRBJ1-1
cdr3_nt: TGTGCCAGCACAGGGGAGGGCACTGAAGCTTTCTTT
cdr3_aa: CASTGEGTEAFF

clone_size: few
d_call: TRBD1
v_call: TRBV18
j_call: TRBJ1-6
cdr3_nt: TGTGCCAGCTCACCACAGGGGGCGCCGAATTCACCCCTCCACTTT
cdr3_aa: CASSPQGAPNSPLHF

clone_size: few
d_call: -
v_call: TRBV11-1
j_call: TRBJ2-1
cdr3_nt: TGTGCCAGCAGCTATTGGGATGAGCAGTTCTTC
cdr3_aa: CASSYWDEQFF

clone_size: -
d_call: -
v_call: TRBV7-9
j_call: TRBJ1-1
cdr3_nt: TGTGCCAGCGGGTCAAAGGGACACCAGAACACTGAAGCTTTCTTT
cdr3_aa: CASGSKGHQNTEAFF

clone_size: many
d_call: -
v_call: TRBV7-2
j_call: TRBJ2-5
cdr3_nt: TGTGCCAGCAGCTTAGGAGGGAATGCGGAGACCCAGTACTTC
cdr3_aa: CASSLGGNAETQYF

clone_size: -
d_call: -
v_call: TRBV7-8
j_call: TRBJ1-1
cdr3_nt: TGTGCCAGCAGCTTAGGGGTACAGAACACTGAAGCTTTCTTT
cdr3_aa: CASSLGVQNTEAFF

clone_size: few
d_call: -
v_call: TRBV20-1
j_call: TRBJ2-5
cdr3_nt: TGCAGTGCCCGCGGACAAGCCTTTTCCCAAGAGACCCAGTACTTC
cdr3_aa: CSARGQAFSQETQYF

clone_size: -
d_call: -
v_call: TRBV6-6
j_call: TRBJ2-5
cdr3_nt: TGTGCCAGCAGTCGAGGCGGCTACCGACAAGAGACCCAGTACTTC
cdr3_aa: CASSRGGYRQETQYF

clone_size: -
d_call: -
v_call: TRBV15
j_call: TRBJ2-2
cdr3_nt: TGTGCCACCAGCAGGGACGGCGGGGAGACGAACACCGGGGAGCTGTTTTTT
cdr3_aa: CATSRDGGETNTGELFF

clone_size: few
d_call: -
v_call: TRBV6-5
j_call: TRBJ1-4
cdr3_nt: TGTGCCAGCAGAAAACAGGCGAATAATGAAAAACTGTTTTTT
cdr3_aa: CASRKQANNEKLFF

clone_size: few
d_call: -
v_call: TRBV4-2
j_call: TRBJ1-1
cdr3_nt: TGTGCCAGCAGCCAAGATAATACTCCGGAGGCTTTCTTT
cdr3_aa: CASSQDNTPEAFF

clone_size: few
d_call: -
v_call: TRBV9
j_call: TRBJ2-2
cdr3_nt: TGTGCCAGCAGCGTAGCACAAGGGAACACCGGGGAGCTGTTTTTT
cdr3_aa: CASSVAQGNTGELFF

clone_size: few
d_call: TRBD1
v_call: TRBV7-7
j_call: TRBJ2-1
cdr3_nt: TGTGCCAGCAGCCACGCCGGGACAGGGAAATGGAATGAGCAGTTCTTC
cdr3_aa: CASSHAGTGKWNEQFF

clone_size: -
d_call: -
v_call: TRBV7-9
j_call: TRBJ2-3
cdr3_nt: TGTGCCAGCAGCCTAGGGGGTAGCGGCACAGATACGCAGTATTTT
cdr3_aa: CASSLGGSGTDTQYF

clone_size: few
d_call: TRBD2
v_call: TRBV3-1
j_call: TRBJ2-7
cdr3_nt: TGTGCCAGCAGCCACCTAGCGGGGGGCGGCGAGCAGTACTTC
cdr3_aa: CASSHLAGGGEQYF

clone_size: few
d_call: TRBD2
v_call: TRBV24-1
j_call: TRBJ2-3
cdr3_nt: TGTGCCACCAGTGATGCTAGCGGGGGGGTCACAGATACGCAGTATTTT
cdr3_aa: CATSDASGGVTDTQYF

clone_size: -
d_call: -
v_call: TRBV9
j_call: TRBJ1-5
cdr3_nt: TGTGCCAGCAGCGTAGGGTCAGGCGTCCGCCAGCCCCAGCATTTT
cdr3_aa: CASSVGSGVRQPQHF

clone_size: few
d_call: -
v_call: TRBV19
j_call: TRBJ1-1
cdr3_nt: TGTGCCAGTACCCGGGCCACTGAAGCTTTCTTT
cdr3_aa: CASTRATEAFF

clone_size: few
d_call: -
v_call: TRBV18
j_call: TRBJ2-7
cdr3_nt: TGTGCCAGCTCAGCCGGGACACTCGCCTACGAGCAGTACTTC
cdr3_aa: CASSAGTLAYEQYF

clone_size: few
d_call: -
v_call: TRBV10-3
j_call: TRBJ1-1
cdr3_nt: TGTGCCATCAGTAGGGCCAGGGAGGACACTGAAGCTTTCTTT
cdr3_aa: CAISRAREDTEAFF

clone_size: -
d_call: TRBD1
v_call: TRBV12-3/TRBV12-4
j_call: TRBJ1-2
cdr3_nt: TGTGCCAGCAGTGACAGGGGGCTGAGTAATGGCTACACCTTC
cdr3_aa: CASSDRGLSNGYTF

clone_size: -
d_call: TRBD2
v_call: TRBV30
j_call: TRBJ2-3
cdr3_nt: TGTGCCTGGAGTGTTGGACTAGCGGGGAGCACAGATACGCAGTATTTT
cdr3_aa: CAWSVGLAGSTDTQYF

clone_size: -
d_call: -
v_call: TRBV20-1
j_call: TRBJ2-3
cdr3_nt: TGCAGTGCTAGAGTTATGGGGACAGATACGCAGTATTTT
cdr3_aa: CSARVMGTDTQYF

clone_size: -
d_call: TRBD1
v_call: TRBV10-3
j_call: TRBJ2-3
cdr3_nt: TGTGCCATCGACAGGGGGACAGATACGCAGTATTTT
cdr3_aa: CAIDRGTDTQYF

clone_size: many
d_call: -
v_call: TRBV7-9
j_call: TRBJ2-7
cdr3_nt: TGTGCCAGCAGTAACCGTTACGAGCAGTACTTC
cdr3_aa: CASSNRYEQYF

clone_size: few
d_call: -
v_call: TRBV18
j_call: TRBJ1-4
cdr3_nt: TGTGCCAGCTCACCACCGCAGGGAGGGGATGAAAAACTGTTTTTT
cdr3_aa: CASSPPQGGDEKLFF